Below, 20 T cell receptor beta chains from the same sample are listed, as sequenced in a study of blood T cell repertoires in COVID-19. The protocol was immunoSEQ multiplex PCR, while the TCRdb copy is restricted to in-frame clones and leaves out a portion. The sample yields 200,000 to 250,000 clones, 87% seen once. Sequenced input: peripheral blood. These receptors originate from a woman aged 18-35 years who had recovered from COVID-19.

The J gene is TRBJ2-7, the V gene TRBV3-1 (or the pseudogene TRBV3-2); 8 bases are shared with TRBD2. The CDR3 extends over 14 amino acids. V shed 3 bases, J shed 3 bases, and the junction held 4 bases outside the gene matches. The germline V gene has CDR1 LGHDT and CDR2 YNNKEL (reference sequence). The CDR3 loop reads CASSQGTRDYEQYF. DNA for the CDR3: TGTGCCAGCAGCCAGGGGACTAGGGACTACGAGCAGTACTTC.

V gene TRBV11-2 combines with J gene TRBJ1-6; 10 bases line up with TRBD1. Germline loops: CDR1 SGHAT, CDR2 FQNNGV. V lost 4 bases, J lost 9 bases, and 6 bases stayed unmatched. The length of the CDR3 is 15 residues. The CDR3 region is CASSSLGTGASPLHF. The DNA for the CDR3 is TGTGCCAGCAGCTCTCTCGGGACAGGGGCTTCACCCCTCCACTTT.

The chain carries TRBV6-5 and TRBJ1-2; D remains ambiguous. The germline V gene encodes CDR1 MNHEY and CDR2 SVGAGI. The CDR3 length is 14 residues. Trimming took 4 bases from V and 5 from J, leaving 14 bases between them. This CDR3 reads CASSSTLQFYGYTF. The CDR3 nucleotides read TGTGCCAGCAGTTCAACCCTACAGTTTTATGGCTACACCTTC.

The CDR3, as DNA: TGTGCCAGCTCACGAATCCGGGACAGGAGAAACACCGGGGAGCTGTTTTTT. Its translation: CASSRIRDRRNTGELFF. This sequence joins TRBV7-9 and TRBJ2-2; the match to TRBD1 covers 8 bases. This CDR3 has 17 residues. Losses at the gene ends were 8 bases for V and 2 bases for J; bases not matched to a gene: 13. Germline V CDR1 and CDR2: SEHNR, FQNEAQ (reference sequence).

This sequence joins TRBV13 and TRBJ2-3, with TRBD1 matching over 8 bases. CDR1 is PRHDT and CDR2 is FYEKMQ in the germline V gene (reference sequence). V was pared by 9 bases and J by 8 bases, with 13 bases of the junction left unmatched. The CDR3 runs to 14 residues. CDR3 residues: CASSHGTGGSTQYF. The CDR3 DNA reads as TGTGCCAGTAGCCACGGGACAGGTGGAAGTACGCAGTATTTT.

This rearrangement joins TRBV11-2 to TRBJ2-1; a possible D gene is TRBD2 (6 bases). The CDR3 runs 16 residues. Trimming took off 4 bases at V and 3 bases at J, with 16 bases between the two ends. The V gene's germline CDR1 is SGHAT and CDR2 FQNNGV. In DNA form, the CDR3 reads TGTGCCAGCAGCTACCCCCTAAGCGGGTTCTACAATGAGCAGTTCTTC. Translated: CASSYPLSGFYNEQFF.

This clone was observed once. The V call is TRBV28, the J call TRBJ1-5; D is possibly TRBD1 (5 bases). This CDR3 has 15 amino acids. Germline-derived CDR1 and CDR2 are MDHEN and SYDVKM. V was cut by 3 bases and J by 3 bases, with 12 bases left in between. Here the CDR3 DNA reads TGTGCCAGCAGTTTTTCCAGGGTGGTCAATCAGCCCCAGCATTTT. Translated: CASSFSRVVNQPQHF.

Here the CDR3 reads CASGLPNPRAGEQFF. The CDR3 DNA is TGTGCTAGTGGTTTGCCCAACCCCAGGGCCGGTGAGCAGTTCTTC. The gene calls are TRBV12-5 and TRBJ2-1; D perhaps matches TRBD1 (5 bases). The V end lost 2 bases, the J end lost 9 bases, and 17 bases lay between the germline ends. The CDR3 runs to 15 residues. In germline, CDR1 is LGHNT, CDR2 FRNRAP. The whole variable domain, filled in from reference TRBV12-5 and TRBJ2-1, reads DARVTQTPRHKVTEMGQEVTMRCQPILGHNTVFWYRQTMMQGLELLAYFRNRAPLDDSGMPKDRFSAEMPDATLATLKIQPSEPRDSAVYFCASGLPNPRAGEQFFGPGTRLTVL.

As DNA, the CDR3 is TGTGCCAGCAGCCTTCGACACAGGGGGCTCGATACAGATACGCAGTATTTT. It encodes CASSLRHRGLDTDTQYF. This chain links TRBV13 with TRBJ2-3, with 9 bases identical to TRBD1. Germline-derived CDR1 and CDR2 are PRHDT and FYEKMQ (reference sequence). The CDR3 loop spans 17 amino acids. Trimming took 5 bases from V and 3 from J; bases not matched to a gene: 12.

This clone came up once. The genes are TRBV7-9 and TRBJ1-5; tentative D call: TRBD1 (6 bases). CDR1 SEHNR and CDR2 FQNEAQ come from the germline V gene (reference sequence). CDR3 size: 13 residues. The V end lost 5 bases, the J end lost 7 bases, and 12 bases lay between the germline ends. CDR3 nucleotide sequence: TGTGCCAGCAGCGTGATACAGGGACAGCCCCAGCATTTT. Translation: CASSVIQGQPQHF.

The chain joins TRBV14 to TRBJ2-5; possible D gene TRBD1, 6 bases. V was shortened by 8 bases and J by 7 bases, with 17 bases between the two germline ends. The CDR3 runs 13 residues. Looked up from germline, CDR1 is SGHDN and CDR2 is FVKESK. This CDR3 reads CASSVDLGGTQYF. As DNA, the CDR3 is TGTGCCAGCTCTGTAGACCTAGGGGGGACCCAGTACTTC.

V gene TRBV5-4 combines with J gene TRBJ2-7; 14 bases are shared with TRBD2. CDR1 and CDR2 from the germline V gene are SGHNT and YYREEE (reference sequence). The CDR3 spans 17 residues. V lost 3 bases to trimming and J lost 1 base; unmatched junction nucleotides: 6. This CDR3 reads CASSSGLAGGQSYEQYF. The CDR3 DNA follows: TGTGCCAGCAGCTCCGGACTAGCGGGAGGCCAATCCTACGAGCAGTACTTC. Full variable domain (outside the CDR3, taken from reference TRBV5-4 and TRBJ2-7): ETGVTQSPTHLIKTRGQQVTLRCSSQSGHNTVSWYQQALGQGPQFIFQYYREEENGRGNFPPRFSGLQFPNYSSELNVNALELDDSALYLCASSSGLAGGQSYEQYFGPGTRLTVT.

This chain joins TRBV5-3 and TRBJ1-2, with no clear D. Being an ORF, TRBV5-3 has a function that is uncertain. The CDR3 runs to 14 residues. V lost 0 bases and J lost 5, with 11 bases in between. In DNA form, the CDR3 reads TGTGCCAGAAGCTTGGGGGTAAAGGAGTATGGCTACACCTTC. Translated, it gives CARSLGVKEYGYTF.

The J gene is TRBJ2-7, the V gene TRBV3-1 (or the pseudogene TRBV3-2); the match to TRBD2 covers 10 bases. CDR1 is LGHDT, CDR2 YNNKEL, per germline (reference sequence). Losses at the gene ends were 4 bases for V and 6 bases for J; bases not matched to a gene: 6. This CDR3 spans 14 amino acids. CDR3 residues: CASSPLAGGSEQYF. In nucleotides, the CDR3 is TGTGCCAGCAGCCCGTTAGCGGGAGGAAGCGAGCAGTACTTC.

The rearrangement joins TRBV14 to TRBJ1-2, with 10 bases that match TRBD1. In germline, CDR1 is SGHDN, CDR2 FVKESK. The CDR3 is 14 amino acids. J lost 4 bases, V lost 4 bases, and 3 bases had no gene match. The CDR3 loop reads CASSPGTGVYGYTF. The CDR3 bases are TGTGCCAGCAGCCCCGGGACAGGGGTCTATGGCTACACCTTC.

This clone was seen just once. J is TRBJ2-7 and V is TRBV28; no reliable D call. Germline loops: CDR1 MDHEN, CDR2 SYDVKM. This CDR3 has 12 amino acids. Trimming removed 2 bases from V and 3 bases from J, with 5 bases in between. The CDR3 nucleotides read TGTGCCAGCAGTTTAGCAGGCTACGAGCAGTACTTC. This gives the protein CASSLAGYEQYF.

This clone is a singleton in its sample. The chain links TRBV4-3 to TRBJ2-1; the D gene is possibly TRBD2 (6 bases). Per germline, CDR1 LGHNA and CDR2 YSLEER. Trimming removed 4 bases at V and 6 bases at J, with 10 bases between. CDR3 length equals 13 residues. Here the CDR3 reads CASSPTGGNEQFF. CDR3 DNA: TGCGCCAGCAGCCCGACCGGGGGCAATGAGCAGTTCTTC.

This clone was seen a single time. This sequence joins TRBV4-3 and TRBJ2-7; 10 bases are a match to TRBD2. Trimming at V came to 4 bases and at J to 3 bases, leaving 3 bases not matched to a gene. This CDR3 region has 14 residues. Germline V gene lookup returns CDR1 LGHNA and CDR2 YSLEER. The CDR3 sequence is CASSPSGSFYEQYF. The CDR3 DNA is TGCGCCAGCAGCCCTAGCGGGAGTTTCTACGAGCAGTACTTC.

The chain carries TRBV6-5 and TRBJ2-1; 10 bases line up with TRBD2. V shed 6 bases, J shed 4 bases, and the junction held 6 bases outside the gene matches. This CDR3 spans 15 amino acids. Per germline, CDR1 MNHEY and CDR2 SVGAGI. CDR3 region: CASSSTSGPYNEQFF. The DNA for the CDR3 is TGTGCCAGCAGCTCGACTAGCGGGCCGTACAATGAGCAGTTCTTC.

The V gene is TRBV7-2, the J gene TRBJ2-5; maybe TRBD2 (7 bases). Germline V lookup: CDR1 SGHTA, CDR2 FQGNSA. The CDR3 is 15 residues long. Trimming stripped 3 bases from V and 5 bases from J, with 16 bases between. The CDR3 DNA is TGTGCCAGCAGCTTTGTGAGTTCGGGGGGCGAGACCCAGTACTTC. Translating gives CASSFVSSGGETQYF.